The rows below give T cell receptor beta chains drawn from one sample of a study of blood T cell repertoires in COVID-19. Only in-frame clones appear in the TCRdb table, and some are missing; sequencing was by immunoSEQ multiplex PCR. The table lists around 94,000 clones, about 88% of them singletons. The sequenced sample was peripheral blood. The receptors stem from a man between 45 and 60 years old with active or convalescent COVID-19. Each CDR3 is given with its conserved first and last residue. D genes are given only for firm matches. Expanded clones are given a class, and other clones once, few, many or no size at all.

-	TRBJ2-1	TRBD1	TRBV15	CATSRDHGTGYNEQFF	TGTGCCACCAGCAGGGATCACGGGACAGGCTACAATGAGCAGTTCTTC
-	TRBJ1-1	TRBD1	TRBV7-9	CASSLSGQDEAFF	TGTGCCAGCAGCTTATCGGGACAGGACGAAGCTTTCTTT
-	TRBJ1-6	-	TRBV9	CASSVERDYNSPLHF	TGTGCCAGCAGCGTAGAACGGGACTATAATTCACCCCTCCACTTT
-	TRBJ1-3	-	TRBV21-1	CASSRMIRGSGNTIYF	TGTGCCAGCAGCAGGATGATAAGGGGCTCTGGAAACACCATATATTTT
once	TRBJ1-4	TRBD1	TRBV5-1	CASSSGTGGEKLFF	TGCGCCAGCAGCAGCGGGACAGGGGGTGAAAAACTGTTTTTT
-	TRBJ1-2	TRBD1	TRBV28	CASTTGQGVDYGYTF	TGTGCCAGCACAACGGGACAGGGGGTCGACTATGGCTACACCTTC
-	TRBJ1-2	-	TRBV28	CASFEPGHPRHYTF	TGTGCCAGTTTCGAACCGGGACACCCAAGACACTACACCTTC
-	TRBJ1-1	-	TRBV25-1	CASSDTGIRTEAFF	TGTGCCAGCAGTGATACAGGGATTAGGACTGAAGCTTTCTTT
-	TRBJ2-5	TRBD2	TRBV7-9	CASSPAGLASLETQYF	TGTGCCAGCAGCCCCGCCGGACTAGCCTCACTGGAGACCCAGTACTTC
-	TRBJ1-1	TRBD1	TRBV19	CASNHQGALNTEAFF	TGTGCCAGTAACCATCAGGGGGCCTTGAACACTGAAGCTTTCTTT
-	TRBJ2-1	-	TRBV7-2	CASSLESSGGQFF	TGTGCCAGCAGCTTAGAGTCTTCCGGGGGGCAGTTCTTC
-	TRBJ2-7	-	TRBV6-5	CASSYQDSSYEQYF	TGTGCCAGCAGTTACCAGGACAGCTCCTACGAGCAGTACTTC
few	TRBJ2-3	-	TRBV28	CASSAPGTPGTDTQYF	TGTGCCAGCAGTGCCCCCGGGACTCCAGGCACAGATACGCAGTATTTT
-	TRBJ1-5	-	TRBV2	CASKWGGAQPQHF	TGTGCCAGCAAATGGGGAGGGGCTCAGCCCCAGCATTTT
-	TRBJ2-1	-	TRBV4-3	CASSRGGQTNNEQFF	TGCGCCAGCAGCCGCGGGGGCCAAACTAACAATGAGCAGTTCTTC
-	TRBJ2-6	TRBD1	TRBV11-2	CASSSPRGTGGSGANVLTF	TGTGCCAGCAGCTCCCCAAGGGGGACAGGGGGCTCTGGGGCCAACGTCCTGACTTTC
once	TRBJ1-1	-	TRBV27	CASSPFEGRGTEAFF	TGTGCCAGCAGTCCTTTTGAGGGCCGAGGGACTGAAGCTTTCTTT
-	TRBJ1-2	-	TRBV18	CASSTESPANYGYTF	TGTGCCAGCTCGACAGAATCACCAGCTAACTATGGCTACACCTTC
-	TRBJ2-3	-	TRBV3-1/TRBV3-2	CASSRRLAGTSTDTQYF	TGTGCCAGCAGCCGACGTCTGGCGGGGACTAGCACAGATACGCAGTATTTT
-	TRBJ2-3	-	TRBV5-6	CASSSRRDTQYF	TGTGCCAGCAGCTCCCGGAGGGATACGCAGTATTTT
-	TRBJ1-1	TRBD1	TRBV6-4	CATPRGLNTEAFF	TGTGCCACACCCAGGGGGCTGAACACTGAAGCTTTCTTT
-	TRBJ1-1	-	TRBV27	CASSLSGPLGSTEAFF	TGTGCCAGCAGTCTCTCCGGGCCGCTGGGGAGCACTGAAGCTTTCTTT
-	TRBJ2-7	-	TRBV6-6	CASSTLEQAQYF	TGTGCCAGCAGTACCCTCGAACAGGCGCAGTACTTC
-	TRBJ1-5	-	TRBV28	CASKKMTVASNQPQHF	TGTGCCAGCAAAAAAATGACAGTGGCGAGCAATCAGCCCCAGCATTTT
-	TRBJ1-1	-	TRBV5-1	CASSLGPLGSYTEAFF	TGCGCCAGCAGCTTGGGCCCCCTAGGAAGCTACACTGAAGCTTTCTTT
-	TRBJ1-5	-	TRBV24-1	CATSDLPFGGIPVYSNQPQHF	TGTGCCACCAGTGATTTGCCATTTGGGGGCATCCCTGTTTATAGCAATCAGCCCCAGCATTTT
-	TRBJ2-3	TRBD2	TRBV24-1	CATSDLGGGIGPDTQYF	TGTGCCACCAGTGACCTCGGGGGGGGGATAGGCCCAGATACGCAGTATTTT
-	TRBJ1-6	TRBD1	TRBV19	CASTLTGYNSPLHF	TGTGCCAGTACTCTGACAGGGTATAATTCACCCCTCCACTTT
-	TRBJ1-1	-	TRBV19	CASSTLLNTEAFF	TGTGCCAGTAGCACATTGCTGAACACTGAAGCTTTCTTT
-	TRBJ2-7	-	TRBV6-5	CASSYSAGLHEQYF	TGTGCCAGCAGTTACTCCGCGGGTCTCCACGAGCAGTACTTC
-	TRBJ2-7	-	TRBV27	CASHRTDSYEQYF	TGTGCCAGCCACAGGACCGACTCCTACGAGCAGTACTTC
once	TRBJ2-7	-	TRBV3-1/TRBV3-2	CASSARRDISYEQYF	TGTGCCAGCAGCGCCCGCCGGGACATATCCTACGAGCAGTACTTC
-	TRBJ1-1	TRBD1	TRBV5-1	CASKRTQGTNTEAFF	TGCGCCAGCAAAAGAACACAGGGGACGAACACTGAAGCTTTCTTT
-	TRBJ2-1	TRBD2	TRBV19	CASSDRGLAPNNEQFF	TGTGCCAGTAGTGATCGGGGACTAGCACCTAACAATGAGCAGTTCTTC
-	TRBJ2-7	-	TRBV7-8	CASSFETPSYEQYF	TGTGCCAGCAGCTTCGAGACACCTTCCTACGAGCAGTACTTC
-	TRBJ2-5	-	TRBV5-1	CASSLQGEETQYF	TGCGCCAGCAGCTTACAGGGAGAAGAGACCCAGTACTTC
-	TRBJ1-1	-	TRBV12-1	CASSNREDNTEAFF	TGTGCCAGCAGCAACCGGGAGGATAACACTGAAGCTTTCTTT
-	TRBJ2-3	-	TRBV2	CASSQQDTQYF	TGTGCCAGCAGTCAACAGGATACGCAGTATTTT
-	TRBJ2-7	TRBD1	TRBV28	CASSLTGTGRHEQYF	TGTGCCAGCAGTTTAACCGGGACAGGGCGACACGAGCAGTACTTC
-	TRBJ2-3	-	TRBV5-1	CASTDTLAINTDTQYF	TGCGCCAGCACCGACACTCTAGCAATTAACACAGATACGCAGTATTTT